The 14 T cell receptor beta chains below come from one sample, sequenced in a study of blood T cell repertoires in COVID-19. Repertoires were generated with immunoSEQ multiplex PCR, while TCRdb's copy carries only in-frame clones and drops some. The data hold fewer than 250,000 clones, with approximately 90% observed a single time. The sample taken for sequencing was peripheral blood. The receptor set was obtained from a man aged 25 to 40 with acute or convalescent COVID-19.

The rearrangement joins TRBV3-1 (or the pseudogene TRBV3-2) to TRBJ2-5; no clear D gene. Germline-derived CDR1 and CDR2 are LGHDT and YNNKEL (reference sequence). The CDR3 sequence is 14 residues long. Trimming shortened V by 1 base and J by 1 base, and 7 bases separated the two germline ends. The CDR3 DNA reads as TGTGCCAGCAGCCAAGGGCTGATCCAAGAGACCCAGTACTTC. It translates to CASSQGLIQETQYF.

The chain has TRBV19 and TRBJ2-4; weak D call: TRBD1 (6 bases). With 4 bases removed from V and 6 bases from J, the gap between germline ends came to 10 bases. The V gene's germline CDR1 is LNHDA and CDR2 SQIVND (reference sequence). The CDR3 length is 13 residues. The CDR3 loop reads CASSTGHGNIQYF. The CDR3, as DNA: TGTGCCAGTAGTACGGGACACGGAAACATTCAGTACTTC. The full variable domain, its missing parts supplied by reference TRBV19 and TRBJ2-4, is DGGITQSPKYLFRKEGQNVTLSCEQNLNHDAMYWYRQDPGQGLRLIYYSQIVNDFQKGDIAEGYSVSREKKESFPLTVTSAQKNPTAFYLCASSTGHGNIQYFGAGTRLSVL.

V usage is TRBV4-2 and J usage is TRBJ1-5; D not resolved. Germline loops: CDR1 LGHNA, CDR2 YNFKEQ. V lost 3 bases to trimming and J lost 5 bases, with 8 bases between them. The CDR3 contains 13 residues. CDR3 residues: CASSQAPYQPQHF. In DNA, the CDR3 is TGTGCCAGCAGCCAGGCTCCTTATCAGCCCCAGCATTTT.

This chain connects TRBV7-3 to TRBJ2-2, with TRBD1 matching over 9 bases. J lost 7 bases, V lost 4 bases, and 7 bases had no gene match. This CDR3 is built from 15 residues. The germline V gene has CDR1 SGHTA and CDR2 FQGTGA. CDR3 sequence reads: CASSSRQGVSGELFF. The CDR3 nucleotides are TGTGCCAGCAGCTCCAGACAGGGGGTTAGCGGGGAGCTGTTTTTT.

The chain has TRBV19 and TRBJ1-2; maybe TRBD1 (5 bases). The V and J ends lost 4 bases and 4 bases respectively, with 13 bases between them. Germline-derived CDR1 and CDR2 are LNHDA and SQIVND (reference sequence). The CDR3 loop spans 14 amino acids. The CDR3 loop is CASSKMSGVYGYTF. The CDR3 nucleotides read TGTGCCAGTAGTAAAATGTCGGGGGTCTATGGCTACACCTTC.

This chain connects TRBV21-1 to TRBJ1-1. TRBV21-1 is noted as a pseudogene. The CDR3 length is 12 residues. CDR3: CASHQEDTEAFF. The CDR3 DNA sequence: TGTGCCAGCCATCAAGAGGACACTGAAGCTTTCTTT.

J is TRBJ2-2 and V is TRBV2; TRBD1 aligns across 9 bases. J gave up 13 bases and V 0 bases, and 3 bases lay outside the gene matches. The CDR3 sequence is 13 residues long. Germline V lookup: CDR1 SNHLY, CDR2 FYNNEI. The CDR3 loop is CASSEATGGWLFF. The CDR3 DNA follows: TGTGCCAGCAGTGAAGCCACAGGGGGCTGGCTGTTTTTT.

The chain links TRBV5-4 to TRBJ2-7, with 11 nucleotides matching TRBD2. The germline V gene encodes CDR1 SGHNT and CDR2 YYREEE (reference sequence). V was clipped by 4 bases and J by 4 bases; unmatched bases: 13. The CDR3 totals 17 residues. CDR3: CASSPRGSGGGLYEQYF. The CDR3 DNA sequence: TGTGCCAGCAGCCCCCGTGGTAGCGGGGGGGGCCTGTACGAGCAGTACTTC.

This clone was found once. This chain joins TRBV3-1 (or the pseudogene TRBV3-2) and TRBJ1-4; 8 bases line up with TRBD1. J gave up 5 bases and V 5 bases, and 10 bases lay outside the gene matches. CDR3 length equals 16 residues. From germline, CDR1 is LGHDT and CDR2 YNNKEL (reference sequence). The chain's CDR3 is CASSYHSTGGNEKLFF. DNA for the CDR3: TGTGCCAGCAGCTATCACTCCACAGGGGGGAATGAAAAACTGTTTTTT.

The V and J genes are TRBV10-1 and TRBJ2-2; 9 nucleotides agree with TRBD2. J gave up 4 bases and V 3 bases, and 3 bases lay outside the gene matches. The CDR3 runs to 15 residues. Germline CDR1 is WNHNN and CDR2 is SYGVQD (reference sequence). This CDR3 is CASSELAGSTGELFF. CDR3 nucleotide sequence: TGCGCCAGCAGTGAACTAGCGGGCTCCACCGGGGAGCTGTTTTTT.

J is TRBJ1-3 and V is TRBV6-5, with D perhaps TRBD1 (5 bases). This CDR3 comprises 15 residues. The V end was cut by 8 bases, the J end by 4 bases, with 18 bases between. The germline V gene encodes CDR1 MNHEY and CDR2 SVGAGI. The CDR3: CASYPGILAGNTIYF. Written as DNA, the CDR3 is TGTGCCAGCTATCCAGGGATACTGGCGGGAAACACCATATATTTT.

The chain carries TRBV30 and TRBJ1-1; possibly TRBD1 for D (5 bases). The ends were cut back, 3 bases at V and 8 bases at J, with 19 bases in the middle. CDR3 length equals 14 residues. CDR1 and CDR2 (germline): GTSNPN, SVGIG (reference sequence). CDR3 region: CAWRTPSRTYEAFF. In DNA, the CDR3 is TGTGCCTGGAGGACACCTTCCCGGACATACGAAGCTTTCTTT.

The chain uses TRBV10-3 and TRBJ2-7, with a possible D match to TRBD1 (5 bases). Germline V gene data show CDR1 as ENHRY and CDR2 as SYGVKD. V was shortened by 3 bases and J by 3 bases, with 9 bases between the two germline ends. The CDR3 runs to 13 residues. The CDR3 DNA is TGTGCCATCAGTGACAGGGCCTTCTACGAGCAGTACTTC. This encodes CAISDRAFYEQYF.

The chain recombines TRBV29-1 with TRBJ1-4; 7 nucleotides agree with TRBD1. This CDR3 is 15 amino acids long. CDR1 and CDR2 from the germline V gene are SQVTM and ANQGSEA. V was clipped by 4 bases and J by 3 bases; unmatched bases: 8. This CDR3 reads CSVARRGTANEKLFF. The CDR3 DNA follows: TGCAGCGTTGCAAGAAGGGGGACAGCTAATGAAAAACTGTTTTTT. The full variable domain, with the rest looked up from reference TRBV29-1 and TRBJ1-4, is SAVISQKPSRDICQRGTSLTIQCQVDSQVTMMFWYRQQPGQSLTLIATANQGSEATYESGFVIDKFPISRPNLTFSTLTVSNMSPEDSSIYLCSVARRGTANEKLFFGSGTQLSVL.